This record looks at one TCR beta chain sequence and its context. The antigen remains unidentified. Sequencing used immunoSEQ multiplex PCR; TCRdb keeps in-frame clones, though not all of them. The sample has 96,000 or so clones, about 80% seen once; the top ten hold under 6.5%. CDR1 and CDR2 (germline): MNHEY, SVGAGI. There are 14 residues in the CDR3. Trimming took 5 bases from V and 7 from J; bases not matched to a gene: 5. The sample is drawn from a study of OX40 agonist ivuxolimab in advanced cancers. Overall study context: All patients had ivuxolimab intravenously every 2 weeks at 0.01 to 10 mg/kg.

General study points: On average, a greater number of expanded clones characterised CD8+ T cells relative to CD4+.

The source is an adult with an advanced solid tumor such as melanoma, head and neck, liver or kidney cancer. The sequenced sample was CD4+ or CD8+ T cells sorted from blood, obtained in a trial of the OX40 agonist ivuxolimab. This chain uses TRBV6-5 with TRBJ1-2; TRBD1 agrees at 12 bases. The CDR3 here is CASSPGQGAGGYTF. The CDR3 DNA is TGTGCCAGCAGTCCGGGACAGGGGGCGGGTGGCTACACCTTC.